This T cell receptor (beta chain) derives from a study of T cell changes during pregnancy in multiple sclerosis. This table comes from immunoSEQ multiplex PCR, and its TCRdb copy is limited to in-frame clones, with some not included. The sample records 20,000 to 30,000 clones, 90% being singletons. The sequence came from a female donor in good health, enrolled as a control in a pregnancy study. The sample was CD8+ T cells from peripheral blood mononuclear cells, taken in the third trimester of pregnancy.

The CDR3 DNA reads TGTGCCAGCAGTCTCCCAGGGGGACACGAGCAGTACTTC. Translated, it gives CASSLPGGHEQYF. The chain is built from TRBV14 and TRBJ2-7; 7 bases are a match to TRBD1. The CDR3 is 13 amino acids. Germline V CDR1 and CDR2: SGHDN, FVKESK. J lost 5 bases, V lost 6 bases, and 7 bases had no gene match. Full variable domain (remainder filled in from reference TRBV14 and TRBJ2-7): EAGVTQFPSHSVIEKGQTVTLRCDPISGHDNLYWYRRVMGKEIKFLLHFVKESKQDESGMPNNRFLAERTGGTYSTLKVQPAELEDSGVYFCASSLPGGHEQYFGPGTRLTVT.